The rows below give T cell receptor beta chains drawn from one sample of a study of blood T cells in healthy people across ages. One entry per CDR3 protein, called by TCRdb with MiXCR from the 5' RACE reads. The sample yields roughly 700,000 distinct CDR3 sequences, around a quarter seen once. The same data also went into a second study, on T cells of mothers and their children.

Sequenced: blood. These receptors all come from a boy between 10 and 17 years old in good health. Each CDR3 is given with its conserved first and last residue. The order of the fields is J gene, D gene, V gene, clone size, CDR3 protein, CDR3 DNA. A D gene is named only where the DNA matches it firmly. Expanded clones are given a class, and other clones once, few, many or no size at all.

TRBJ1-1 . TRBV11-2 few CASSSLTVNTEAFF TGTGCCAGCAGCTCCCTGACGGTGAACACTGAAGCTTTCTTT
TRBJ1-4 TRBD1 TRBV15 few CATSRGTVNERLFF TGTGCCACCAGCAGGGGGACAGTCAATGAAAGACTGTTTTTT
TRBJ2-5 TRBD2 TRBV7-9 few CASSRLTSGSGETQYF TGTGCCAGCAGCCGGTTGACTAGCGGGAGTGGGGAGACCCAGTACTTC
TRBJ1-1 . TRBV29-1 few CSVIGGANTEAFF TGCAGCGTTATCGGGGGGGCGAACACTGAAGCTTTCTTT
TRBJ2-5 TRBD1 TRBV5-6 few CASSPKGAGKTQYF TGTGCCAGCAGCCCCAAGGGGGCCGGTAAGACCCAGTACTTC
TRBJ2-5 TRBD1 TRBV29-1 . CSERQGPVETQYF TGCAGCGAAAGACAGGGGCCGGTAGAGACCCAGTACTTC
TRBJ2-1 TRBD2 TRBV20-1 . CSARVGLAEVDEQFF TGCAGTGCTAGAGTGGGACTAGCGGAAGTGGATGAGCAGTTCTTC
TRBJ2-5 . TRBV29-1 . CSVERGAGKTQYF TGCAGCGTTGAACGGGGGGCGGGTAAGACCCAGTACTTC
TRBJ2-5 TRBD1 TRBV11-2 . CASSPHSGGAETQYF TGTGCCAGCAGCCCACATTCAGGGGGCGCGGAGACCCAGTACTTC
TRBJ2-7 TRBD2 TRBV4-2 . CASSQAEGGGTYEQYF TGTGCCAGCAGCCAAGCCGAGGGCGGGGGAACCTACGAGCAGTACTTC
TRBJ2-7 TRBD2 TRBV7-2 few CASSLVPGGASYEQYF TGTGCCAGCAGCTTAGTACCCGGGGGGGCTTCCTACGAGCAGTACTTC
TRBJ2-2 . TRBV20-1 few CSAREGGEGTGELFF TGCAGTGCTAGAGAAGGAGGAGAAGGGACCGGGGAGCTGTTTTTT
TRBJ2-1 . TRBV5-4 . CASSLSTGRANEQFF TGTGCCAGCAGCCTCTCGACAGGGAGGGCCAATGAGCAGTTCTTC
TRBJ1-1 . TRBV12-3/TRBV12-4 few CASSFGGILDTEAFF TGTGCCAGCAGTTTCGGGGGAATATTAGACACTGAAGCTTTCTTT
TRBJ2-5 . TRBV29-1 few CSVEVIAKRTETQYF TGCAGCGTTGAAGTAATAGCAAAAAGGACGGAGACCCAGTACTTC
TRBJ2-5 TRBD1 TRBV12-3/TRBV12-4 few CASSPLRQGSPQQTQYF TGTGCCAGCAGTCCTCTTCGACAGGGGAGCCCTCAACAGACCCAGTACTTC
TRBJ2-3 TRBD2 TRBV7-9 few CASSPRLAGTPTQYF TGTGCCAGCAGCCCGAGATTAGCGGGGACCCCGACGCAGTATTTT
TRBJ1-2 . TRBV12-3/TRBV12-4 . CASRLQTNSYGYTF TGTGCCAGCAGACTCCAGACAAATAGCTATGGCTACACCTTC
TRBJ2-7 . TRBV20-1 few CSAPSFQDAYEQYF TGCAGTGCCCCAAGCTTCCAGGACGCCTACGAGCAGTACTTC
TRBJ2-7 . TRBV7-8 few CASSTRFYEQYF TGTGCCAGCAGCACCAGATTCTACGAGCAGTACTTC
TRBJ1-6 . TRBV28 . CASSFSSDNSPLHF TGTGCCAGCAGTTTTTCCAGTGATAATTCACCCCTCCACTTT
TRBJ1-3 TRBD1 TRBV20-1 . CSAMVPGQGNTIYF TGCAGTGCTATGGTCCCGGGACAGGGAAACACCATATATTTT
TRBJ2-2 . TRBV11-2 few CASSLAWPGAGELFF TGTGCCAGCAGCTTAGCGTGGCCAGGGGCCGGGGAGCTGTTTTTT
TRBJ2-2 . TRBV20-1 . CSARDSYGELFF TGCAGTGCTAGAGATTCATACGGGGAGCTGTTTTTT
TRBJ2-5 . TRBV29-1 few CSADRYGETQYF TGCAGCGCCGATCGGTACGGAGAGACCCAGTACTTC
TRBJ2-3 . TRBV7-2 . CASSLITYTDTQYF TGTGCCAGCAGCTTAATAACTTACACAGATACGCAGTATTTT
TRBJ2-5 TRBD1 TRBV29-1 . CSVDSSGQGSETQYF TGCAGCGTTGACTCGTCCGGACAGGGATCAGAGACCCAGTACTTC
TRBJ2-7 . TRBV20-1 . CSATRPPYEQYF TGCAGTGCTACCAGGCCACCCTACGAGCAGTACTTC
TRBJ2-5 . TRBV20-1 . CSAGGSETQYF TGCAGTGCTGGGGGTTCAGAGACCCAGTACTTC
TRBJ2-4 . TRBV6-6 . CASSHLTVLAKNIQYF TGTGCCAGCAGTCACCTGACGGTGCTAGCCAAAAACATTCAGTACTTC
TRBJ2-7 . TRBV5-6 . CASSLKENPYEQYF TGTGCCAGCAGCTTGAAGGAGAACCCCTACGAGCAGTACTTC
TRBJ2-1 . TRBV7-6 many CASSLSAGSNSEQFF TGTGCCAGCAGCCTCTCTGCGGGGTCCAATAGTGAGCAGTTCTTC
TRBJ1-6 . TRBV5-1 few CASSLSPAAPTRF TGCGCCAGCAGCTTGTCCCCCGCCGCGCCGACCCGATTT
TRBJ2-1 . TRBV29-1 many CSAEDNEEQFF TGCAGCGCCGAGGACAATGAAGAGCAGTTCTTC
TRBJ2-7 . TRBV11-2 . CASSFGLYEQYF TGTGCCAGCAGCTTTGGTCTCTACGAGCAGTACTTC
TRBJ1-2 . TRBV15 . CATSRDGGYTF TGTGCCACCAGCAGAGATGGTGGCTACACCTTC
TRBJ1-6 TRBD1 TRBV10-3 . CAISSGQGQGESPLHF TGTGCCATCAGCTCGGGACAGGGGCAAGGGGAGTCACCCCTCCACTTT
TRBJ2-2 . TRBV18 few CASSPTTSLNTGELFF TGCGCCAGCTCACCGACAACGAGTCTGAACACCGGGGAGCTGTTTTTT
TRBJ2-1 TRBD2 TRBV2 few CASRDSGYSYNEQFF TGTGCCAGCAGGGATAGCGGGTACTCCTACAATGAGCAGTTCTTC
TRBJ2-1 TRBD1 TRBV28 . CASRDRGGNEQFF TGTGCCAGCAGAGACAGGGGTGGCAATGAGCAGTTCTTC
TRBJ2-1 . TRBV10-3 few CAISVSGGKYNEQFF TGTGCCATCAGTGTAAGCGGAGGGAAATACAATGAGCAGTTCTTC
TRBJ1-4 . TRBV12-5 . CASGKSVTNEKLFF TGTGCTAGTGGTAAATCTGTAACTAATGAAAAACTGTTTTTT
TRBJ1-4 TRBD1 TRBV7-2 . CASKRTGNEKLFF TGTGCCAGTAAGCGGACAGGGAATGAAAAACTGTTTTTT
TRBJ1-2 . TRBV9 . CASSVSLDSLTGYTF TGTGCCAGCAGCGTATCCTTGGACAGTCTAACGGGCTACACCTTC